The clone carrying this T cell receptor (beta chain) was detected only a few times. Its antigen is unidentified. Patients aged 18 to 65 had newly diagnosed hyperthyroidism that had lasted under 2 months. Clinical symptoms, serum thyroxine and TRAb, thyroid ultrasound and orbital computed tomography together formed the diagnostic basis. Germline V gene lookup returns CDR1 MNHNS and CDR2 SASEGT. The CDR3 has 13 residues. V lost 7 bases, J lost 8 bases, and 9 bases stayed unmatched. This sample is drawn from a study of T cells in Graves' hyperthyroidism and ophthalmopathy. The study's findings and limits: Before onset, by a median of approximately 6.8 months, the model predicted ophthalmopathy. Blood also showed most of the thyroid clonotypes that were expanded above 0.001.

Amplified regions were TCR beta CDR3 sequences from RNA transcripts. The HTBI primer set served for first-round RT-PCR of the TCR CDR3. TCRdb ran MiXCR on the multiplex PCR reads and lists one entry per CDR3 protein. The repertoire holds some 510,000 distinct CDR3 sequences, with less than 25% as singletons. This chain uses TRBV6-1 with TRBJ1-2, with TRBD1 matching over 8 bases. The sequenced material came from blood. The origin of this receptor is a man between 18 and 35 years old with Graves' hyperthyroidism. CDR3 nucleotides: TGTGCCAGCAACCCACAGGGGGAAGGAGGCTACACCTTC. Translating it yields CASNPQGEGGYTF.